The clone carrying this TCR beta chain was observed many times. Its antigen is undetermined. Unique molecular identifier tags were affixed to discrete cDNA molecules. TCRdb re-called the 5' RACE reads through MiXCR, storing one row per CDR3 protein. The data contain 50,000 to 60,000 distinct CDR3 sequences, roughly 6.2% of them seen just once; the ten biggest clones take up around 3.9%. These data are taken from a study of early T cells in non-severe SARS-CoV-2 infection. Study background: Unsorted whole blood bulk RNA was sequenced, with unpaired chains. Findings and caveats of the study: VDJdb-based matching was biased toward anti-spike CD8 responses and missed private and CD4 specificities.

The V end lost 4 bases, the J end lost 3 bases, and 16 bases lay between the germline ends. This CDR3 region has 15 residues. Germline-derived CDR1 and CDR2 are SGHDT and YYEEEE. This rearrangement joins TRBV5-6 to TRBJ1-2; tentative D call: TRBD1 (6 bases). The clonotype was recovered from an adult who was a healthcare worker with PCR-confirmed SARS-CoV-2 infection or an uninfected control (not recorded which). Material: whole blood. The CDR3 protein is CASSPEGQPHYGYTF. The DNA of the CDR3 is TGTGCCAGCAGCCCGGAGGGACAACCCCACTATGGCTACACCTTC.